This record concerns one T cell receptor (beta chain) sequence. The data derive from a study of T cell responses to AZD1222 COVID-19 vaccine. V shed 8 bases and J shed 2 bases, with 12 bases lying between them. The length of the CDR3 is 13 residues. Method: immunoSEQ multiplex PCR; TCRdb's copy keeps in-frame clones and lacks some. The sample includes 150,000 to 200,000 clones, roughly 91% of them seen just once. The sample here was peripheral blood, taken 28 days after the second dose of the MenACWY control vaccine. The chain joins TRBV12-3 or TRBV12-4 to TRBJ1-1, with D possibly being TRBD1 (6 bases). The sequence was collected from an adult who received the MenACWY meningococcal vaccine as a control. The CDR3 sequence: CASRRDTNTEAFF. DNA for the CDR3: TGTGCCAGCCGCCGGGACACCAACACTGAAGCTTTCTTT.